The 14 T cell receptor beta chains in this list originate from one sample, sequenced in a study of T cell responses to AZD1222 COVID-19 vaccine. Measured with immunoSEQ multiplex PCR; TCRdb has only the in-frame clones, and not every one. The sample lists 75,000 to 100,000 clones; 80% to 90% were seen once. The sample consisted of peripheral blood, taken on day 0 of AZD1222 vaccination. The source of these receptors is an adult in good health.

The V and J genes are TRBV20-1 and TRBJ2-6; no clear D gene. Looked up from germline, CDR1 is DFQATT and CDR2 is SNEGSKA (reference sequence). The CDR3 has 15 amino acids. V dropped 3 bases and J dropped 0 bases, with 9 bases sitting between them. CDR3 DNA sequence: TGCAGTGCTAGTATGGGCTTCTCTGGGGCCAACGTCCTGACTTTC. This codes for CSASMGFSGANVLTF.

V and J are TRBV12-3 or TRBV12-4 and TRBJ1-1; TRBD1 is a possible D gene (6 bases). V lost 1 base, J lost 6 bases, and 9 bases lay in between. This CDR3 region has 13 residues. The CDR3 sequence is CASSLGQVAEAFF. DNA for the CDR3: TGTGCCAGCAGTTTAGGACAGGTGGCTGAAGCTTTCTTT.

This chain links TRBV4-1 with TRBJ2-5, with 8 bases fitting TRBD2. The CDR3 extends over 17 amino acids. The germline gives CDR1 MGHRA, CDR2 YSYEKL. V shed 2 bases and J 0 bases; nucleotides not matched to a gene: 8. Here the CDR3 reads CASSQSGFGGDQETQYF. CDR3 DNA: TGCGCCAGCAGCCAATCCGGGTTCGGGGGGGACCAAGAGACCCAGTACTTC.

The CDR3 DNA is TGTGCCAGCAGCTTAGTGACTAGCGGGGGCTACAATGAGCAGTTCTTC. It translates to CASSLVTSGGYNEQFF. The J gene is TRBJ2-1, the V gene TRBV7-2; 12 bases are a match to TRBD2. Looked up from germline, CDR1 is SGHTA and CDR2 is FQGNSA. The V gene end was trimmed by 1 base and the J gene end by 3 bases; junction bases not matched to a gene: 1. The length of the CDR3 is 16 residues.

The CDR3 loop is CASSLVQTDNNGYTF. CDR3 DNA sequence: TGTGCCAGCAGCTTGGTCCAGACAGATAATAATGGCTACACCTTC. This chain uses TRBV5-5 with TRBJ1-2; D is perhaps TRBD1 (5 bases). The germline CDR1 and CDR2 sequences are SGHKS and YYEKEE (reference sequence). V shed 0 bases and J shed 6 bases, with 15 bases lying between them. This CDR3 has 15 residues. Looking up the rest from reference TRBV5-5 and TRBJ1-2 gives the full variable domain: DAGVTQSPTHLIKTRGQQVTLRCSPISGHKSVSWYQQVLGQGPQFIFQYYEKEERGRGNFPDRFSARQFPNYSSELNVNALLLGDSALYLCASSLVQTDNNGYTFGSGTRLTVV.

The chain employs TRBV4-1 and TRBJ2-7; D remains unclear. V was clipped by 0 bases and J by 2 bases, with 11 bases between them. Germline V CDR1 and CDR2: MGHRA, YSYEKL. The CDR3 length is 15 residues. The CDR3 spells CASSQDEPGPYEQYF. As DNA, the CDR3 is TGCGCCAGCAGCCAAGATGAGCCAGGACCCTACGAGCAGTACTTC.

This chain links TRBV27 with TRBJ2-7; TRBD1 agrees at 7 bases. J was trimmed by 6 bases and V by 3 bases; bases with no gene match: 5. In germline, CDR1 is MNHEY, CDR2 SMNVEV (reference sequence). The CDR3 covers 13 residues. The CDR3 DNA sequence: TGTGCCAGCAGTTTTAATAACAGGGGCGAGCAGTACTTC. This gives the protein CASSFNNRGEQYF.

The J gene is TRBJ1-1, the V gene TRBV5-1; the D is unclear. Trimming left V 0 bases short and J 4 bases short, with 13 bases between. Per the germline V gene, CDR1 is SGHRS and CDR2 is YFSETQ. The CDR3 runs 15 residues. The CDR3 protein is CASSLGDALPTEAFF. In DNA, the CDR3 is TGCGCCAGCAGCTTGGGGGATGCTTTGCCCACTGAAGCTTTCTTT.

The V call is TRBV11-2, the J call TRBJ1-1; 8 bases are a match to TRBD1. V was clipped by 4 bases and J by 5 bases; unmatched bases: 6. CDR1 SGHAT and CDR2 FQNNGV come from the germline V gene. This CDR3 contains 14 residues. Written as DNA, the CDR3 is TGTGCCAGCAGCTACGACAGGGGCGGGACTGAAGCTTTCTTT. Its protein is CASSYDRGGTEAFF.

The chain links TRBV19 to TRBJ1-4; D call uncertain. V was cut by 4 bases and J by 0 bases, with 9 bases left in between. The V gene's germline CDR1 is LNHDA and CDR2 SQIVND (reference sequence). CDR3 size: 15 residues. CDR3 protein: CASSTASSTNEKLFF. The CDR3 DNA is TGTGCCAGTAGTACAGCATCCTCAACTAATGAAAAACTGTTTTTT. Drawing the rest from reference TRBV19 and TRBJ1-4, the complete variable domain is DGGITQSPKYLFRKEGQNVTLSCEQNLNHDAMYWYRQDPGQGLRLIYYSQIVNDFQKGDIAEGYSVSREKKESFPLTVTSAQKNPTAFYLCASSTASSTNEKLFFGSGTQLSVL.

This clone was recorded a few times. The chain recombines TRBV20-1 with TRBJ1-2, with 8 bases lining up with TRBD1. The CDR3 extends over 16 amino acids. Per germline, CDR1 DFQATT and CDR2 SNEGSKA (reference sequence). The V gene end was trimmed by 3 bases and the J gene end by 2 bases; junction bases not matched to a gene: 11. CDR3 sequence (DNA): TGCAGTGCTAGTCATTCCTCGAGACAGGGGAACTATGGCTACACCTTC. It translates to CSASHSSRQGNYGYTF.

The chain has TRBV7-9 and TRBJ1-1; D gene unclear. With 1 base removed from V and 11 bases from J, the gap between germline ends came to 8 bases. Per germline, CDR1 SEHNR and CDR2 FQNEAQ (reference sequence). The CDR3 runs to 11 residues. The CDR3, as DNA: TGTGCCAGCAGCTTAGAGTCAGGTGCTTTCTTT. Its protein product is CASSLESGAFF.

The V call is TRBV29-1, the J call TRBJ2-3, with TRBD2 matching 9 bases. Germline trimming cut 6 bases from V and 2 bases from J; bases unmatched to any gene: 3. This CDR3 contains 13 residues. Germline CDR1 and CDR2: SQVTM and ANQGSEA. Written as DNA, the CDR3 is TGCAGCGTGCAGCGGGGGGCCACAGATACGCAGTATTTT. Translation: CSVQRGATDTQYF.

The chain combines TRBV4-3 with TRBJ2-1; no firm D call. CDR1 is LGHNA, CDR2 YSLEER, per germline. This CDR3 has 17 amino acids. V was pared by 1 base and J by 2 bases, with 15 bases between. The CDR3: CASSQVLPSEAYNEQFF. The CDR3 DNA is TGCGCCAGCAGCCAAGTGCTCCCCAGCGAGGCCTACAATGAGCAGTTCTTC.